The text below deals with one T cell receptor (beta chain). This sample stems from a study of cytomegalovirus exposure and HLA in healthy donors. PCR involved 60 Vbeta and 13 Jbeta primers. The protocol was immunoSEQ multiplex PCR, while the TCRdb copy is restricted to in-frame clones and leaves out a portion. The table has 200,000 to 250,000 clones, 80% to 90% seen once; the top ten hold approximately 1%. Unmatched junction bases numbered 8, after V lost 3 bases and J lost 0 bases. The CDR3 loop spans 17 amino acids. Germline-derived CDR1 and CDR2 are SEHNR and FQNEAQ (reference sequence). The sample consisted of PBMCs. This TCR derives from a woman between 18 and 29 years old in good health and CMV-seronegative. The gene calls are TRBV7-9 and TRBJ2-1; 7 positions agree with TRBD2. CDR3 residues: CASSFSLADISYNEQFF. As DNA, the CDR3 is TGTGCCAGCAGCTTTAGTCTAGCGGATATCTCCTACAATGAGCAGTTCTTC.